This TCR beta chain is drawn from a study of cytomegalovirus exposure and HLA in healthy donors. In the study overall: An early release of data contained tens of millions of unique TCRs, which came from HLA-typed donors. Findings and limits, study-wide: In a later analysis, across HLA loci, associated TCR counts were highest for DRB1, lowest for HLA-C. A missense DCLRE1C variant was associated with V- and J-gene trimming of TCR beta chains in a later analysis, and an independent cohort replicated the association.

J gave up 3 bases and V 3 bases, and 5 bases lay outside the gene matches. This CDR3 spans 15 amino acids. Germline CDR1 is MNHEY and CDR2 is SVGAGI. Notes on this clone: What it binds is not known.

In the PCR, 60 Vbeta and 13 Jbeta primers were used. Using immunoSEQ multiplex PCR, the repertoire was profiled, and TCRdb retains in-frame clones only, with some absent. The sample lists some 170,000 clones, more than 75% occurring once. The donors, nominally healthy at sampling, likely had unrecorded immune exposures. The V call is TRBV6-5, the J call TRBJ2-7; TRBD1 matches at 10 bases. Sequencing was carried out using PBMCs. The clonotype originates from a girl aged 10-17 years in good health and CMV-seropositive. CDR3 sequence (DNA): TGTGCCAGCAGTTATCGCAGGACAGGGGGCTACGAGCAGTACTTC. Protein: CASSYRRTGGYEQYF.